These 29 T cell receptor beta chains were sequenced from one sample in a study of shared clonotypes between healthy human individuals. CD45RO-negative cells were positively selected for CCR7, leaving out terminally differentiated effector memory CD45RA+ cells. The table came from immunoSEQ multiplex PCR; TCRdb's copy has only in-frame clones and leaves some out. The sample lists about 2 million clones, over 85% occurring once. The sample was naive CD8+ T cells sorted from blood. The receptors derive from a man aged 18 to 35 in good health.

This chain joins TRBV4-2 and TRBJ2-1; perhaps TRBD2 as D (5 bases). The CDR3 is 14 amino acids. The V end lost 0 bases, the J end lost 6 bases, and 9 bases lay between the germline ends. Germline assignment: CDR1 LGHNA and CDR2 YNFKEQ. CDR3 amino acids: CASSQDLAGNEQFF. The CDR3 nucleotides read TGTGCCAGCAGCCAAGATCTGGCGGGCAATGAGCAGTTCTTC.

The CDR3, as DNA: TGTGCCAGAAGCTTGCCGAACTACGAGCAGTACTTC. Translation gives CARSLPNYEQYF. This chain connects TRBV5-3 to TRBJ2-7; D is undetermined. TRBV5-3 is sorted into the ORF group, with uncertain function. Trimming removed 1 base at V and 3 bases at J, with 5 bases between. There are 12 residues in the CDR3.

CDR3 nucleotides: TGTGCCATCAGTGAAACAAGAGAAGCTAATGAAAAACTGTTTTTT. This sequence encodes CAISETREANEKLFF. The rearrangement uses TRBV10-3 and TRBJ1-4; no clear D. CDR1 ENHRY and CDR2 SYGVKD come from the germline V gene. The V gene lost 3 bases and the J gene lost 3 bases, with 11 bases spanning the gap. The CDR3 is 15 residues long.

Details on this clone: Other DNA sequences in this sample translate to the same CDR3. The chain joins TRBV5-4 to TRBJ2-1, with D perhaps matching TRBD1 (6 bases). Germline V gives CDR1 SGHNT, CDR2 YYREEE (reference sequence). With 2 bases removed from V and 0 bases from J, the gap between germline ends came to 9 bases. CDR3 length equals 15 residues. CDR3 nucleotides: TGTGCCAGCAGCTTAGGGACAAGCTCCTACAATGAGCAGTTCTTC. This encodes CASSLGTSSYNEQFF.

Turning to this clone: The same CDR3 arises from other DNA sequences in this sample as well. The gene calls are TRBV10-1 and TRBJ2-3; D not certain. This CDR3 has 15 residues. V lost 0 bases to trimming and J lost 1 base, with 8 bases between them. Germline CDR1 and CDR2: WNHNN and SYGVQD (reference sequence). CDR3 residues: CASSESGSGTDTQYF. CDR3 nucleotide sequence: TGCGCCAGCAGTGAGTCAGGATCTGGCACAGATACGCAGTATTTT.

V gene TRBV28 combines with J gene TRBJ1-6; weak D call: TRBD1 (6 bases). Per the germline V gene, CDR1 is MDHEN and CDR2 is SYDVKM. With 1 base removed from V and 8 bases from J, the gap between germline ends came to 15 bases. CDR3 length: 16 residues. CDR3: CASSLLVGARDSPLHF. DNA of the CDR3: TGTGCCAGCAGTTTATTGGTGGGGGCCAGGGATTCACCCCTCCACTTT.

V and J are TRBV6-4 and TRBJ1-4, with D possibly matching TRBD1 (5 bases). This CDR3 spans 17 amino acids. The V gene lost 4 bases and the J gene lost 3 bases, with 18 bases spanning the gap. Per the germline V gene, CDR1 is MRHNA and CDR2 is SNTAGT. The CDR3 region is CASSGQGLSRANEKLFF. DNA of the CDR3: TGTGCCAGCAGTGGTCAGGGATTGAGTAGAGCTAATGAAAAACTGTTTTTT.

The rearrangement links TRBV27 to TRBJ1-6; D uncertain. CDR1 MNHEY and CDR2 SMNVEV come from the germline V gene (reference sequence). The CDR3 is 15 residues long. V was trimmed by 8 bases and J by 7 bases, leaving 18 bases between them. The CDR3 DNA reads TGTGCCAGCTGCCCTCTACCGTTTAAGAATTCACCCCTCCACTTT. This sequence encodes CASCPLPFKNSPLHF.

This sequence joins TRBV18 and TRBJ2-1, with 7 bases that match TRBD2. CDR3 length: 14 residues. Germline loops: CDR1 KGHSH, CDR2 LQKENI. The V and J ends lost 0 bases and 6 bases, in that order; junction bases with no gene match: 2. The CDR3 DNA follows: TGTGCCAGCTCACCACCCGGGACTATCAATGAGCAGTTCTTC. It yields the protein CASSPPGTINEQFF.

The chain couples TRBV25-1 to TRBJ2-5; no definite D call. The V gene lost 6 bases and the J gene lost 1 base, with 15 bases spanning the gap. The CDR3 runs 15 residues. Germline V gives CDR1 MGHDK, CDR2 SYGVNS. The CDR3 loop reads CASSQWTTLQETQYF. The CDR3 coding sequence is TGTGCCAGCAGCCAATGGACCACCCTCCAAGAGACCCAGTACTTC.

This chain links TRBV10-3 with TRBJ2-5; TRBD2 is a possible D gene (6 bases). Per germline, CDR1 ENHRY and CDR2 SYGVKD. This CDR3 comprises 14 residues. With 2 bases removed from V and 5 bases from J, the gap between germline ends came to 12 bases. This CDR3 reads CAISEIAGMETQYF. The CDR3 DNA reads as TGTGCCATCAGTGAGATCGCGGGGATGGAGACCCAGTACTTC.

This chain uses TRBV15 with TRBJ2-2, with D tentatively TRBD1 or TRBD2 (5 bases each). CDR3 length equals 13 residues. V was clipped by 9 bases and J by 2 bases, with 10 bases between them. CDR1 and CDR2 from the germline V gene are LNHNV and YYDKDF (reference sequence). Here the CDR3 DNA reads TGTGCCACTCGGGGCAGAAACACCGGGGAGCTGTTTTTT. It is translated as CATRGRNTGELFF.

This clone was counted between two and nine times. The rearrangement links TRBV29-1 to TRBJ1-1, with a possible D match to TRBD1 (6 bases). Trimming left V 6 bases short and J 8 bases short, with 16 bases between. There are 12 residues in the CDR3. Germline V CDR1 and CDR2: SQVTM, ANQGSEA. The CDR3 loop reads CSVGHVRSEAFF. The CDR3 region has the DNA TGCAGCGTGGGACATGTGCGGAGCGAAGCTTTCTTT.

On this clone itself: The sample contains more than one DNA sequence encoding this CDR3. This chain connects TRBV5-6 to TRBJ2-7; no definite D call. The CDR3 covers 13 residues. CDR1 is SGHDT and CDR2 is YYEEEE in the germline V gene. Between the trimmed V and J ends, which lost 0 bases and 3 bases, there was a span of 7 bases. The CDR3 loop reads CASSLGPDYEQYF. The CDR3 nucleotides are TGTGCCAGCAGCTTGGGTCCCGACTACGAGCAGTACTTC.

Comment on this clone: One junction end disagrees with the germline gene, perhaps due to a read error. The chain links TRBV7-9 to TRBJ2-1; perhaps TRBD1 as D (6 bases). This CDR3 spans 13 amino acids. CDR1 and CDR2 (germline): SEHNR, FQNEAQ (reference sequence). CDR3 nucleotide sequence: TGTGCCAGTAGCTCACCGGACAGAAATGAGCAGTTCTTC. It is translated as CASSSPDRNEQFF.

The chain uses TRBV18 and TRBJ2-7; 9 bases fit TRBD2. From germline, CDR1 is KGHSH and CDR2 LQKENI. CDR3 length equals 16 residues. With 3 bases clipped from V and 1 base from J, the junction kept 7 bases outside the gene matches. The DNA for the CDR3 is TGTGCCAGCTCACCTGATAGCGGGGGCGCTTCCTACGAGCAGTACTTC. It specifies CASSPDSGGASYEQYF. Looking up the rest from reference TRBV18 and TRBJ2-7 gives the full variable domain: NAGVMQNPRHLVRRRGQEARLRCSPMKGHSHVYWYRQLPEEGLKFMVYLQKENIIDESGMPKERFSAEFPKEGPSILRIQQVVRGDSAAYFCASSPDSGGASYEQYFGPGTRLTVT.

V gene TRBV4-1 combines with J gene TRBJ2-1; TRBD2 is a possible D gene (6 bases). The V and J ends lost 5 bases and 2 bases respectively, with 13 bases between them. The germline gives CDR1 MGHRA, CDR2 YSYEKL. The CDR3 consists of 15 residues. The CDR3: CASSETSRTYNEQFF. The CDR3 bases are TGCGCCAGCAGCGAGACTAGTCGCACCTACAATGAGCAGTTCTTC.

The chain uses TRBV30 and TRBJ2-7; D is possibly TRBD2 (5 bases). Germline loops: CDR1 GTSNPN, CDR2 SVGIG (reference sequence). V gave up 1 base and J gave up 3 bases, with 10 bases separating them. CDR3 length: 13 residues. The CDR3 reads CAWSGSGDYEQYF. The CDR3, as DNA: TGTGCCTGGAGTGGAAGCGGCGACTACGAGCAGTACTTC.

The gene calls are TRBV7-9 and TRBJ2-5; 15 nucleotides match TRBD2. Germline V lookup: CDR1 SEHNR, CDR2 FQNEAQ (reference sequence). This CDR3 is built from 15 residues. V lost 5 bases, J lost 4 bases, and 2 bases stayed unmatched. Here the CDR3 DNA reads TGTGCCAGCAGCGTGGGACTAGCGGGAGGAGAGACCCAGTACTTC. Translated, it gives CASSVGLAGGETQYF.

CDR3 region: CASSPGTGGRNEQFF. The CDR3 region has the DNA TGTGCCAGCAGTCCGGGGACAGGGGGTAGGAATGAGCAGTTCTTC. This chain uses TRBV7-9 with TRBJ2-1; TRBD1 matches 11 bases. CDR1 and CDR2 from the germline V gene are SEHNR and FQNEAQ (reference sequence). The CDR3 sequence is 15 residues long. J gave up 7 bases and V 6 bases, and 8 bases lay outside the gene matches.

This chain connects TRBV2 to TRBJ2-7; D remains unclear. The CDR3 is made up of 15 amino acids. V was clipped by 3 bases and J by 3 bases, with 15 bases between them. CDR1 and CDR2 from the germline V gene are SNHLY and FYNNEI. DNA of the CDR3: TGTGCCAGCAGTGAGAGTGGCCTGGACCTCTACGAGCAGTACTTC. Protein product: CASSESGLDLYEQYF.

With regard to this clone: This same CDR3 is encoded by further DNA sequences in the sample. The chain links TRBV7-9 to TRBJ1-1; a possible D gene is TRBD1 (5 bases). Germline V CDR1 and CDR2: SEHNR, FQNEAQ (reference sequence). Trimming took off 6 bases at V and 5 bases at J, with 10 bases between the two ends. This CDR3 contains 12 residues. The DNA for the CDR3 is TGTGCCAGCAGTTCAGGGTTAACTGAAGCTTTCTTT. Its protein product is CASSSGLTEAFF.

J is TRBJ2-5 and V is TRBV10-3; 13 bases match TRBD2. Germline CDR1 ENHRY, CDR2 SYGVKD. CDR3 length equals 21 residues. Trimming cost V 3 bases and J 0 bases; bases outside gene matches: 16. CDR3 in amino acids: CAISDWIGTSGTSPYQETQYF. CDR3 sequence (DNA): TGTGCCATCAGTGACTGGATCGGGACTAGCGGGACATCCCCATACCAAGAGACCCAGTACTTC.

This rearrangement joins TRBV7-9 to TRBJ2-7; 7 bases fit TRBD2. The CDR3 contains 15 residues. V dropped 5 bases and J dropped 3; count of bases not matched to a gene: 10. Germline CDR1 SEHNR, CDR2 FQNEAQ (reference sequence). CDR3 loop: CASSGITSEVYEQYF. For the CDR3, the DNA is TGTGCCAGCAGCGGAATCACTAGCGAGGTCTACGAGCAGTACTTC.

Comment on this clone: The same CDR3 also results from other DNA sequences found in this sample. This chain connects TRBV5-1 to TRBJ2-2, with unresolved D. Germline-derived CDR1 and CDR2 are SGHRS and YFSETQ. CDR3 length: 13 residues. V lost 4 bases and J lost 0, with 4 bases in between. DNA of the CDR3: TGCGCCAGCAGCGGCCCGAACACCGGGGAGCTGTTTTTT. This encodes CASSGPNTGELFF.

A few counts support this clone. This chain links TRBV6-6 with TRBJ1-5; no clear D gene. Per the germline V gene, CDR1 is MNHNY and CDR2 is SVGAGI (reference sequence). Trimming cost V 7 bases and J 6 bases, with 7 bases left between them. The CDR3 contains 11 residues. CDR3 nucleotide sequence: TGTGCCAGCACTGAGGGTCAGCCCCAGCATTTT. Protein: CASTEGQPQHF.

The chain links TRBV29-1 to TRBJ2-7; TRBD1 is a possible D gene (6 bases). The CDR3 consists of 15 residues. Germline CDR1 is SQVTM and CDR2 is ANQGSEA. Trimming left V 5 bases short and J 3 bases short, with 20 bases between. The CDR3 protein is CSVIPTGTTLYEQYF. The CDR3 nucleotides read TGCAGCGTTATCCCGACAGGAACAACCCTCTACGAGCAGTACTTC.

This rearrangement joins TRBV5-1 to TRBJ1-1; no clear D gene. The CDR3 is made up of 14 amino acids. CDR1 is SGHRS, CDR2 YFSETQ, per germline. V was clipped by 1 base and J by 3 bases, with 10 bases between them. In DNA form, the CDR3 reads TGCGCCAGCAGCTTGACCTCTTGGGACACTGAAGCTTTCTTT. Residues: CASSLTSWDTEAFF.

The chain carries TRBV6-5 and TRBJ1-1; D perhaps matches TRBD1 (5 bases). V lost 5 bases and J lost 5, with 12 bases in between. CDR1 is MNHEY, CDR2 SVGAGI, per germline. The CDR3 is made up of 13 amino acids. Here the CDR3 reads CASSPAGGTEAFF. The CDR3 coding sequence is TGTGCCAGCAGTCCGGCGGGGGGAACTGAAGCTTTCTTT.